What follows are 27 T cell receptor beta chains derived from one specimen sequenced in a study of T cell responses to AZD1222 COVID-19 vaccine. The table came from immunoSEQ multiplex PCR; TCRdb's copy has only in-frame clones and leaves some out. The data hold 85,000 to 120,000 clones, with about 85% observed a single time. The sequencing here drew on peripheral blood, taken on day 0 of AZD1222 vaccination. All receptors come from an adult in good health.

This sequence joins TRBV25-1 and TRBJ2-4; 8 positions agree with TRBD1. J gave up 3 bases and V 6 bases, and 1 base lay outside the gene matches. Germline V lookup: CDR1 MGHDK, CDR2 SYGVNS. The CDR3 consists of 13 residues. The DNA of the CDR3 is TGTGCCAGCAGAGGACAGGGCAAAAACATTCAGTACTTC. Translating it yields CASRGQGKNIQYF.

This clone was seen just once. The chain joins TRBV7-2 to TRBJ1-2; no firm D call. Germline V gene lookup returns CDR1 SGHTA and CDR2 FQGNSA. Trimming pared 0 bases from V and 8 bases from J, leaving 16 bases between. This CDR3 has 15 residues. CDR3 sequence (DNA): TGTGCCAGCAGCTTAGCGCCCGGCTTACTCTCCGGCTACACCTTC. Protein sequence: CASSLAPGLLSGYTF.

The chain carries TRBV19 and TRBJ2-4; the D gene is possibly TRBD1 (7 bases). Trimming cost V 3 bases and J 11 bases, with 23 bases left between them. Germline assignment: CDR1 LNHDA and CDR2 SQIVND (reference sequence). CDR3 size: 16 residues. The CDR3 coding sequence is TGTGCCAGTAGTATGGGGCGGGGACAGAGTTATTTTTTTCAGTACTTC. Its protein product is CASSMGRGQSYFFQYF.

This clone was observed a handful of times. This rearrangement joins TRBV2 to TRBJ1-1, with D possibly matching TRBD1 (5 bases). Germline-derived CDR1 and CDR2 are SNHLY and FYNNEI. The CDR3 contains 13 residues. V was cut by 5 bases and J by 1 base, with 8 bases left in between. CDR3 protein: CASSPDTNTEAFF. The DNA for the CDR3 is TGTGCCAGCAGTCCGGACACGAACACTGAAGCTTTCTTT.

V and J are TRBV29-1 and TRBJ1-1; 7 positions match TRBD1. V shed 4 bases, J shed 1 base, and the junction held 9 bases outside the gene matches. The germline V gene encodes CDR1 SQVTM and CDR2 ANQGSEA. The CDR3 contains 15 residues. The CDR3 spells CSVVEDRVQNTEAFF. In DNA form, the CDR3 reads TGCAGCGTTGTCGAAGACAGGGTGCAGAACACTGAAGCTTTCTTT.

The chain uses TRBV7-8 and TRBJ1-4, with a possible D match to TRBD1 (5 bases). The CDR3 loop spans 17 amino acids. The ends were cut back, 3 bases at V and 3 bases at J, with 17 bases in the middle. In germline, CDR1 is SGHVS, CDR2 FQNEAQ. The DNA of the CDR3 is TGTGCCAGCAGCTTTTATCCCAGGGAATCGGCTAATGAAAAACTGTTTTTT. This codes for CASSFYPRESANEKLFF.

The rearrangement uses TRBV7-2 and TRBJ2-5, with 7 bases lining up with TRBD1. From germline, CDR1 is SGHTA and CDR2 FQGNSA. V lost 5 bases, J lost 2 bases, and 2 bases stayed unmatched. CDR3 length: 13 residues. CDR3 coding DNA: TGTGCCAGCAGCGGGGACAGACAAGAGACCCAGTACTTC. Protein product: CASSGDRQETQYF.

The chain combines TRBV5-6 with TRBJ1-2; 9 nucleotides align to TRBD1. Germline V gene sequence: CDR1 SGHDT, CDR2 YYEEEE. Trimming cost V 0 bases and J 4 bases; bases outside gene matches: 4. The CDR3 is 15 residues long. This CDR3 is CASSLVGQGIYGYTF. DNA of the CDR3: TGTGCCAGCAGCTTGGTTGGACAGGGGATCTATGGCTACACCTTC.

The V and J genes are TRBV7-8 and TRBJ1-1; D remains unclear. V dropped 5 bases and J dropped 5 bases, with 9 bases sitting between them. This CDR3 has 12 residues. Germline CDR1 reads SGHVS; CDR2 reads FQNEAQ. In DNA, the CDR3 is TGTGCCAGCAGCCCCGGAGGAACTGAAGCTTTCTTT. Its protein product is CASSPGGTEAFF.

The J gene is TRBJ1-6, the V gene TRBV30, with D uncertain. The CDR3 contains 14 residues. V was pared by 0 bases and J by 10 bases, with 13 bases between. The germline V gene has CDR1 GTSNPN and CDR2 SVGIG (reference sequence). This CDR3 reads CAWSVELASSPLHF. The CDR3 DNA is TGTGCCTGGAGTGTAGAGCTGGCATCCTCACCCCTCCACTTT.

The V call is TRBV2, the J call TRBJ2-1, with 8 bases aligning to TRBD2. Germline loops: CDR1 SNHLY, CDR2 FYNNEI. The CDR3 has 17 residues. V trimming: 8 bases; J trimming: 9 bases; junction bases outside the gene matches: 21. The CDR3 loop is CASPWSGQLAALGEQFF. The CDR3 DNA reads TGTGCCAGCCCCTGGTCAGGGCAACTAGCGGCGCTAGGTGAGCAGTTCTTC.

This clone appeared a few times. This chain links TRBV7-9 with TRBJ2-1, with D maybe TRBD2 (5 bases). The V and J ends lost 5 bases and 3 bases respectively, with 11 bases between them. Germline V gene lookup returns CDR1 SEHNR and CDR2 FQNEAQ (reference sequence). The CDR3 runs to 14 residues. The chain's CDR3 is CASSDLAYYNEQFF. CDR3 DNA sequence: TGTGCCAGCAGCGACTTAGCGTACTACAATGAGCAGTTCTTC.

This chain uses TRBV2 with TRBJ2-5; D unresolved. Germline lookup yields CDR1 SNHLY and CDR2 FYNNEI. This CDR3 is 12 amino acids long. Deletions cut 6 bases from V and 5 bases from J, with 10 bases between. The CDR3 DNA sequence: TGTGCCAGCAGGGGTTGGACGGAGACCCAGTACTTC. The encoded protein is CASRGWTETQYF.

The gene calls are TRBV7-9 and TRBJ2-2; D is undetermined. V was clipped by 3 bases and J by 1 base, with 6 bases between them. Germline CDR1 and CDR2: SEHNR and FQNEAQ (reference sequence). The CDR3 spans 14 residues. Written as DNA, the CDR3 is TGTGCCAGCAGCTTTTTCCAGAACACCGGGGAGCTGTTTTTT. Protein sequence: CASSFFQNTGELFF.

The chain joins TRBV28 to TRBJ1-2, with a possible D match to TRBD1 (6 bases). The V end was cut by 6 bases, the J end by 7 bases, with 15 bases between. Germline V lookup: CDR1 MDHEN, CDR2 SYDVKM. The CDR3 extends over 13 amino acids. CDR3 amino acids: CASSLGGGGGYTF. CDR3 coding DNA: TGTGCCAGCAGCCTTGGGGGAGGGGGTGGCTACACCTTC.

The chain couples TRBV28 to TRBJ2-7; 10 bases map to TRBD2. This CDR3 is built from 14 residues. Germline V gene sequence: CDR1 MDHEN, CDR2 SYDVKM. Germline trimming cut 6 bases from V and 2 bases from J; bases unmatched to any gene: 4. The CDR3 DNA reads TGTGCCAGCAGGACCACTAGCGGGGCCTACGAGCAGTACTTC. Translating gives CASRTTSGAYEQYF.

This clone was seen a single time. The rearrangement joins TRBV2 to TRBJ2-2, with TRBD2 identical over 11 bases. The CDR3 is made up of 16 amino acids. Germline values: CDR1 SNHLY, CDR2 FYNNEI. Germline trimming cut 5 bases from V and 2 bases from J; bases unmatched to any gene: 4. Here the CDR3 DNA reads TGTGCCAGCAGTCCCCTAGCGGGGGGAAACACCGGGGAGCTGTTTTTT. Protein product: CASSPLAGGNTGELFF.

The genes are TRBV19 and TRBJ1-1; 8 bases map to TRBD1. This CDR3 spans 14 amino acids. After removal of 3 bases from V and 4 bases from J, the junction contained 4 bases not matched to a gene. Germline-derived CDR1 and CDR2 are LNHDA and SQIVND (reference sequence). The CDR3 region is CASSIGRGPTEAFF. The CDR3 DNA sequence: TGTGCCAGTAGTATCGGCAGGGGGCCCACTGAAGCTTTCTTT.

This clone was seen a handful of times. V gene TRBV5-4 combines with J gene TRBJ2-7, with a possible D match to TRBD2 (6 bases). Trimming cost V 4 bases and J 3 bases, with 11 bases left between them. Looked up from germline, CDR1 is SGHNT and CDR2 is YYREEE (reference sequence). CDR3 size: 13 residues. The CDR3 sequence: CASSVAGGYEQYF. The CDR3 DNA follows: TGTGCCAGCAGCGTGGCCGGGGGCTACGAGCAGTACTTC.

The V call is TRBV29-1, the J call TRBJ2-7, with 10 bases identical to TRBD2. Germline lookup yields CDR1 SQVTM and CDR2 ANQGSEA. Trimming took 4 bases from V and 4 from J; bases not matched to a gene: 10. This CDR3 is 15 amino acids long. The CDR3 here is CSVAISSGSPYEQYF. DNA of the CDR3: TGCAGCGTTGCCATCTCTAGCGGGAGTCCGTACGAGCAGTACTTC.

The chain uses TRBV28 and TRBJ2-7, with 9 bases fitting TRBD1. Germline values: CDR1 MDHEN, CDR2 SYDVKM. V dropped 1 base and J dropped 0; count of bases not matched to a gene: 7. The CDR3 has 17 residues. The DNA for the CDR3 is TGTGCCAGCAGTTTATTAAGACGGACAGGGGACTCCTACGAGCAGTACTTC. Translated: CASSLLRRTGDSYEQYF. Combining the CDR3 with reference TRBV28 and TRBJ2-7 gives the whole variable domain DVKVTQSSRYLVKRTGEKVFLECVQDMDHENMFWYRQDPGLGLRLIYFSYDVKMKEKGDIPEGYSVSREKKERFSLILESASTNQTSMYLCASSLLRRTGDSYEQYFGPGTRLTVT.

This clone has just one count. The chain is built from TRBV5-6 and TRBJ1-1; D ambiguous. CDR1 is SGHDT, CDR2 YYEEEE, per germline. The CDR3 covers 14 residues. V lost 4 bases and J lost 4, with 14 bases in between. CDR3 sequence: CASSPRAVITEAFF. CDR3 in DNA: TGTGCCAGCAGCCCGCGGGCGGTCATCACTGAAGCTTTCTTT.

The chain joins TRBV2 to TRBJ2-1, with 12 bases identical to TRBD2. The germline V gene encodes CDR1 SNHLY and CDR2 FYNNEI. Trimming took 4 bases from V and 10 from J; bases not matched to a gene: 5. The length of the CDR3 is 14 residues. The CDR3 coding sequence is TGTGCCAGCAGTGGCGGACTAGCGGGATCCGAGCAGTTCTTC. As protein: CASSGGLAGSEQFF. The complete variable domain, with remaining parts taken from reference TRBV2 and TRBJ2-1, reads EPEVTQTPSHQVTQMGQEVILRCVPISNHLYFYWYRQILGQKVEFLVSFYNNEISEKSEIFDDQFSVERPDGSNFTLKIRSTKLEDSAMYFCASSGGLAGSEQFFGPGTRLTVL.

The rearrangement links TRBV7-2 to TRBJ2-5; D tentatively reads TRBD1 or TRBD2 (6 bases each). The length of the CDR3 is 15 residues. CDR1 and CDR2 from the germline V gene are SGHTA and FQGNSA. V lost 1 base to trimming and J lost 3 bases, with 12 bases between them. CDR3 in amino acids: CASSLGAGTKETQYF. The CDR3 DNA reads as TGTGCCAGCAGCTTAGGGGCGGGGACAAAAGAGACCCAGTACTTC.

The chain joins TRBV9 to TRBJ2-2; possible D gene TRBD2, 5 bases. The CDR3 sequence is 15 residues long. Per the germline V gene, CDR1 is SGDLS and CDR2 is YYNGEE. Trimming pared 0 bases from V and 5 bases from J, leaving 11 bases between. Here the CDR3 DNA reads TGTGCCAGCAGCGTAGCTACGGAGGTTACCGGGGAGCTGTTTTTT. Its protein product is CASSVATEVTGELFF.

The CDR3 DNA reads TGTGCCAGCAGTTTACTGGGTGACAGAGCGAGGAATTCACCCCTCCACTTT. Residues: CASSLLGDRARNSPLHF. The chain has TRBV27 and TRBJ1-6; D is possibly TRBD1 (5 bases). The CDR3 spans 17 residues. Germline V gene sequence: CDR1 MNHEY, CDR2 SMNVEV (reference sequence). Trimming cost V 2 bases and J 7 bases, with 18 bases left between them.

The chain recombines TRBV18 with TRBJ2-2; 7 nucleotides line up with TRBD1. There are 16 residues in the CDR3. Germline V lookup: CDR1 KGHSH, CDR2 LQKENI. V lost 1 base to trimming and J lost 3 bases; unmatched junction nucleotides: 5. In DNA form, the CDR3 reads TGTGCCAGCTCACCACTACGACAGGGCGACACCGGGGAGCTGTTTTTT. This gives the protein CASSPLRQGDTGELFF.